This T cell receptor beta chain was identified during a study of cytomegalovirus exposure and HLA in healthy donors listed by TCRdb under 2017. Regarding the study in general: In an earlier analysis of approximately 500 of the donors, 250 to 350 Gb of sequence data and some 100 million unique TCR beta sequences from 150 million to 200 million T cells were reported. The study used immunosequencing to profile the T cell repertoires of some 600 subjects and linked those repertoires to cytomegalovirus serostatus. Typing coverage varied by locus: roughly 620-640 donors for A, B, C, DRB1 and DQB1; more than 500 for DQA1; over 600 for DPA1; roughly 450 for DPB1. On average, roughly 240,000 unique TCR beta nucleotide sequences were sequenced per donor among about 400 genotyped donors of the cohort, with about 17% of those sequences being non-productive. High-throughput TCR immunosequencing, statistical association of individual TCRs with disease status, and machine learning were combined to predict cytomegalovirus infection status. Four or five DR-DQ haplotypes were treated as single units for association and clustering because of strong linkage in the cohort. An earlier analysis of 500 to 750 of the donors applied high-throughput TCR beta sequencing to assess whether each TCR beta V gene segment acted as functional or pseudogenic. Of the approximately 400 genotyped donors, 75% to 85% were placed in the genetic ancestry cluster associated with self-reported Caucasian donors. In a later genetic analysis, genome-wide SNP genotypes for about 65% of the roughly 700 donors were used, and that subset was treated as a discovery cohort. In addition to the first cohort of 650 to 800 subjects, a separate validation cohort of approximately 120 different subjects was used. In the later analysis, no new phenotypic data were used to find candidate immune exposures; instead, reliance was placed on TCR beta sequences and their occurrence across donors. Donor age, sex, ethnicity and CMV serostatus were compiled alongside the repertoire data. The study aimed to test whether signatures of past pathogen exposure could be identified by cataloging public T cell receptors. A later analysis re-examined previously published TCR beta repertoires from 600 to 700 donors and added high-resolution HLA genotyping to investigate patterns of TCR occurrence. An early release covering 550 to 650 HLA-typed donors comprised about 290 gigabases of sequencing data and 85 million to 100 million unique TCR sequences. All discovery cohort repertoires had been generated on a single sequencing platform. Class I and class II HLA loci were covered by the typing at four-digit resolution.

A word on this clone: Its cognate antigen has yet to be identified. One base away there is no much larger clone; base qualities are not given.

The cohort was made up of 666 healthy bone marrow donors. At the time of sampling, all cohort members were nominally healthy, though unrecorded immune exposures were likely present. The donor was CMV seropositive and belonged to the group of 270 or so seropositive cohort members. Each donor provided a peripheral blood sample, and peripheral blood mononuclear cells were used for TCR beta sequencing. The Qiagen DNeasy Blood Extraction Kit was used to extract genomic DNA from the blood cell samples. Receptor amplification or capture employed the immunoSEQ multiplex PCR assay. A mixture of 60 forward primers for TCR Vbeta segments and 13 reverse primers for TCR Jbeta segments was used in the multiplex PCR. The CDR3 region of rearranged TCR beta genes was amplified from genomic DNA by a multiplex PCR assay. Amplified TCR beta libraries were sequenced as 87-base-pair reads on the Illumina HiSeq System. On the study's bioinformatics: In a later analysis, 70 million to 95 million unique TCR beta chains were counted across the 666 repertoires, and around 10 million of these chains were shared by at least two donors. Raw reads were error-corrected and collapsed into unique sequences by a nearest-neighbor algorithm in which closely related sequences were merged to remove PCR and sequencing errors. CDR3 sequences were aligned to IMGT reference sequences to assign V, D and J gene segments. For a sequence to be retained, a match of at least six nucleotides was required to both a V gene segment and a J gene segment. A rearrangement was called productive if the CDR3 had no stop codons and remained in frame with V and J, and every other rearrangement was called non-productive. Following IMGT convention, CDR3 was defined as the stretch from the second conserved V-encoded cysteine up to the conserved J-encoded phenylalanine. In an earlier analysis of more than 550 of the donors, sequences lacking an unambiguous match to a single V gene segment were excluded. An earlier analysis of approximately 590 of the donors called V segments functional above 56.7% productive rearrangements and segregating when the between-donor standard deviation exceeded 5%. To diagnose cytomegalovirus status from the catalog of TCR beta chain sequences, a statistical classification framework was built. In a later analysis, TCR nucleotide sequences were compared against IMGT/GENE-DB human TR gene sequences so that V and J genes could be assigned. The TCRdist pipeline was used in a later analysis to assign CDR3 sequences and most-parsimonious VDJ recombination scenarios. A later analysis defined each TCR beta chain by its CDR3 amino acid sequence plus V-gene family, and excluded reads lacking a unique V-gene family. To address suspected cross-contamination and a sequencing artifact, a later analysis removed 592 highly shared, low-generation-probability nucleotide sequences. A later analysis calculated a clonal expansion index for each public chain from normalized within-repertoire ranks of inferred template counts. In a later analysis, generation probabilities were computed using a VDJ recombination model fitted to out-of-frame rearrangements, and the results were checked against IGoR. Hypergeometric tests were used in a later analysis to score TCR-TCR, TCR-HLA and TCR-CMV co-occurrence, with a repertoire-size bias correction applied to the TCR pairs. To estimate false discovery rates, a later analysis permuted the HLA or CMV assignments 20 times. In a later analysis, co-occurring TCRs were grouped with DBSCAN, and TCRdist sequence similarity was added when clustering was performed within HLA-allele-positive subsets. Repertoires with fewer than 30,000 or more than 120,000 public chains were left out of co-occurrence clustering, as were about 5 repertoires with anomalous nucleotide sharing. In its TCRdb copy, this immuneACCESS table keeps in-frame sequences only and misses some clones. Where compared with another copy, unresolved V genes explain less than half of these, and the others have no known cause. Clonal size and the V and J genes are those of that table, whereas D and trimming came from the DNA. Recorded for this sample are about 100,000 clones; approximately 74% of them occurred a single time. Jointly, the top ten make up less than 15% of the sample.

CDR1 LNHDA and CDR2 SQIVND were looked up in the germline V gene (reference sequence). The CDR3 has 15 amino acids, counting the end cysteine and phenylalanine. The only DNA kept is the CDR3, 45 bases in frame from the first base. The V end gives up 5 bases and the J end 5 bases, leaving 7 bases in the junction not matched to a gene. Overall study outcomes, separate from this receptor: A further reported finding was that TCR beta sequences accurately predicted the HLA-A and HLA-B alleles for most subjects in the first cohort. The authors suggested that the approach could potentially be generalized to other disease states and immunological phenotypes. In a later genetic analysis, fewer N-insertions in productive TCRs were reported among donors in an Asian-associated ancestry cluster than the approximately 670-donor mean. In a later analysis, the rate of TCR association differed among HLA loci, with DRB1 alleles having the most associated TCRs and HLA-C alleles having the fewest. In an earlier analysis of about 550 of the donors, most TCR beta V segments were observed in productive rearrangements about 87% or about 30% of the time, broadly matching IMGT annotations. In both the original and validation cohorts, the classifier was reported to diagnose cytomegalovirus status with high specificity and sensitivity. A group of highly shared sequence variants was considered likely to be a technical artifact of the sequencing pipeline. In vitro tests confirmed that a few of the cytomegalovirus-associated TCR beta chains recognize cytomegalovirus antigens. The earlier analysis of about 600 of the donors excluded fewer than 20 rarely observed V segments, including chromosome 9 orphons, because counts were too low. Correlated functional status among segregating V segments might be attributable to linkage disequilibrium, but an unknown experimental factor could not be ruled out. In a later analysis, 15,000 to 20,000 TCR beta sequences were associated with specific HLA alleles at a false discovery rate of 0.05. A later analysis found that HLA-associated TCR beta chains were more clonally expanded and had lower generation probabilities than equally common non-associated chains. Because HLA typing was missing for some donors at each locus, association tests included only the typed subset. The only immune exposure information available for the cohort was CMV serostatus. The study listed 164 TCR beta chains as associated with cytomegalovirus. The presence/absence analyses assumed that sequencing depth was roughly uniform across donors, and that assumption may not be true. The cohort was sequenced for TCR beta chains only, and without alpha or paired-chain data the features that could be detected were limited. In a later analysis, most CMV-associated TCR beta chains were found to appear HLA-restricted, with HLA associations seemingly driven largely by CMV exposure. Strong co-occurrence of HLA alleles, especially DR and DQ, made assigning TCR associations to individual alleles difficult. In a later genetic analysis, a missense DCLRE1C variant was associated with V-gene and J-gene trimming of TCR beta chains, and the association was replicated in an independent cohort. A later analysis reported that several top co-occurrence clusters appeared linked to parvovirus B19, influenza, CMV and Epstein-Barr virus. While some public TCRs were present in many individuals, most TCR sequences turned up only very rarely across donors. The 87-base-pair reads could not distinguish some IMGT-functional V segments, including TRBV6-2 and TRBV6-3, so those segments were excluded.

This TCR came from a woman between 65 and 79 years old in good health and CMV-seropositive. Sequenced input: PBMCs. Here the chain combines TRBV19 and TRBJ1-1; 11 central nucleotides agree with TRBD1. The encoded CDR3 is CASSLGTGGRTEAFF. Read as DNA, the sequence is TGTGCCAGTAGTCTGGGGACAGGGGGTAGAACTGAAGCTTTCTTT.